Included here is one T cell receptor beta chain sequence, with context. Mismatch with germline at one junction end may stem from a read error. The data belong to a study of technical replicates of blood from a few donors. The assay was immunoSEQ multiplex PCR, and TCRdb's table has in-frame clones only and misses some. The sample includes almost 90,000 clones, more than 85% of them seen just once. The CDR3 spans 17 residues. Germline V gene lookup returns CDR1 SSHAT and CDR2 FNYEAQ (reference sequence). The V gene is TRBV7-7, the J gene TRBJ2-3; 10 bases are shared with TRBD2. The sequence was obtained from a human donor in good health. Specimen: T cells isolated from PBMCs. CDR3 in amino acids: CASSPSLAGDVTDTQYF. The CDR3 nucleotides read TGTGCTAGCAGCCCCTCGCTAGCGGGAGATGTCACAGATACGCAGTATTTT.